In this sample, the clone carrying this T cell receptor beta chain turned up once. These data belong to a study of technical replicates of blood from a few donors. Germline V lookup: CDR1 SGHNT, CDR2 YENEEA. The CDR3 length is 17 residues. Trimming removed 0 bases at V and 0 bases at J, with 9 bases between. Profiled with immunoSEQ multiplex PCR; TCRdb holds only in-frame clones, not every one. The data show some 80,000 clones, about 97% seen once. The sequencing sample was made of T cells isolated from PBMCs. The chain is built from TRBV11-3 and TRBJ2-6; no reliable D call. This TCR was recovered from a human donor in good health. The CDR3 DNA reads TGTGCCAGCAGCTTAGAGGCAGTAGCCTCTGGGGCCAACGTCCTGACTTTC. As protein: CASSLEAVASGANVLTF.